This entry lists 25 T cell receptor beta chains sequenced from one sample in a study of shared T cell receptors in the human thymus. Sequencing was performed with immunoSEQ multiplex PCR; in TCRdb, only in-frame clones are kept and a portion is missing. Of about 730,000 clones in the sample, 70% to 90% were seen once. A further study also used this sample, focusing on human thymus T cells.

The sequenced material came from thymocytes. These receptors were collected from a girl less than two years old with a congenital heart defect.

The V call is TRBV5-1, the J call TRBJ1-1; D uncertain. CDR3 size: 16 residues. CDR1 and CDR2 from the germline V gene are SGHRS and YFSETQ. V shed 0 bases and J shed 8 bases, with 20 bases lying between them. The DNA of the CDR3 is TGCGCCAGCAGCTTGGGAGGTGGGCGGGGTGGAAGCGAAGCTTTCTTT. Protein: CASSLGGGRGGSEAFF.

This clone was found a few times. The J gene is TRBJ2-3, the V gene TRBV9; no firm D call. Germline lookup yields CDR1 SGDLS and CDR2 YYNGEE. V lost 4 bases, J lost 0 bases, and 3 bases lay in between. The CDR3 sequence is 12 residues long. CDR3 DNA: TGTGCCAGCAGCCCTAGCACAGATACGCAGTATTTT. Its protein product is CASSPSTDTQYF. Combining the CDR3 with reference TRBV9 and TRBJ2-3 gives the whole variable domain DSGVTQTPKHLITATGQRVTLRCSPRSGDLSVYWYQQSLDQGLQFLIQYYNGEERAKGNILERFSAQQFPDLHSELNLSSLELGDSALYFCASSPSTDTQYFGPGTRLTVL.

The chain uses TRBV14 and TRBJ1-6, with a weak D call TRBD1 (5 bases). V was cut by 4 bases and J by 0 bases, with 19 bases left in between. CDR3 length: 19 residues. From germline, CDR1 is SGHDN and CDR2 FVKESK. The CDR3 is CASSPGHGPFGSYNSPLHF. The CDR3 coding sequence is TGTGCCAGCAGCCCTGGACACGGACCTTTTGGCTCCTATAATTCACCCCTCCACTTT. The complete variable domain, with remaining parts taken from reference TRBV14 and TRBJ1-6, reads EAGVTQFPSHSVIEKGQTVTLRCDPISGHDNLYWYRRVMGKEIKFLLHFVKESKQDESGMPNNRFLAERTGGTYSTLKVQPAELEDSGVYFCASSPGHGPFGSYNSPLHFGNGTRLTVT.

The chain couples TRBV7-9 to TRBJ1-6; 10 bases fit TRBD1. Trimming at V came to 1 base and at J to 5 bases, leaving 2 bases not matched to a gene. Germline V gives CDR1 SEHNR, CDR2 FQNEAQ (reference sequence). CDR3 length: 16 residues. The CDR3 sequence is CASSLVGQGNNSPLHF. In DNA, the CDR3 is TGTGCCAGCAGCTTAGTGGGACAGGGGAATAATTCACCCCTCCACTTT.

The chain is built from TRBV7-6 and TRBJ2-7, with 10 bases matching TRBD1. The CDR3 runs to 16 residues. Germline V gene lookup returns CDR1 SGHVS and CDR2 FNYEAQ. V was pared by 6 bases and J by 4 bases, with 12 bases of the junction left unmatched. CDR3 coding DNA: TGTGCCAGCAGGCAACGTATCGGGACAGGGGAGTACGAGCAGTACTTC. Encoded protein: CASRQRIGTGEYEQYF.

This chain joins TRBV7-2 and TRBJ2-7; 7 nucleotides line up with TRBD2. CDR1 is SGHTA, CDR2 FQGNSA, per germline. CDR3 length: 16 residues. Trimming removed 4 bases from V and 2 bases from J; junction bases left unmatched: 11. CDR3 region: CASSSNGRGRTYEQYF. The CDR3 nucleotides read TGTGCCAGCAGCTCTAACGGGCGGGGGAGAACCTACGAGCAGTACTTC.

The CDR3 loop reads CASSPGDRVSHEQYF. For the CDR3, the DNA is TGTGCCAGTAGTCCGGGGGACAGGGTTTCCCACGAGCAGTACTTC. The J gene is TRBJ2-7, the V gene TRBV19, with 9 bases that match TRBD1. The junction had 10 bases not matched to a gene; V was cut back by 5 bases and J by 5 bases. Germline lookup yields CDR1 LNHDA and CDR2 SQIVND (reference sequence). The CDR3 runs to 15 residues.

The gene calls are TRBV19 and TRBJ1-2, with D possibly being TRBD1 (5 bases). In germline, CDR1 is LNHDA, CDR2 SQIVND (reference sequence). The CDR3 is made up of 14 amino acids. The V end lost 6 bases, the J end lost 3 bases, and 14 bases lay between the germline ends. The CDR3 loop reads CASSMAGRHYGYTF. The CDR3 DNA reads TGTGCCAGTAGCATGGCAGGGAGGCACTATGGCTACACCTTC.

This chain links TRBV5-6 with TRBJ1-2; D gene ambiguous. Germline CDR1 SGHDT, CDR2 YYEEEE. V lost 1 base, J lost 5 bases, and 15 bases lay in between. The CDR3 spans 15 residues. The CDR3 nucleotides are TGTGCCAGCAGCTTGTCGGCCAGGAAGATTTATGGCTACACCTTC. Its protein is CASSLSARKIYGYTF.

The chain couples TRBV5-1 to TRBJ1-1; tentative D call: TRBD1 (5 bases). V dropped 2 bases and J dropped 2 bases, with 10 bases sitting between them. Per germline, CDR1 SGHRS and CDR2 YFSETQ. This CDR3 comprises 14 residues. The CDR3 region has the DNA TGCGCCAGCAGCTTTCAGGGTAGCAACACTGAAGCTTTCTTT. This gives the protein CASSFQGSNTEAFF. Supplemented by reference TRBV5-1 and TRBJ1-1, the full variable domain reads KAGVTQTPRYLIKTRGQQVTLSCSPISGHRSVSWYQQTPGQGLQFLFEYFSETQRNKGNFPGRFSGRQFSNSRSEMNVSTLELGDSALYLCASSFQGSNTEAFFGQGTRLTVV.

V gene TRBV11-2 combines with J gene TRBJ1-4, with D possibly being TRBD1 (5 bases). The germline CDR1 and CDR2 sequences are SGHAT and FQNNGV. Deletions cut 5 bases from V and 14 bases from J, with 12 bases between. The CDR3 has 11 amino acids. The CDR3 is CASSAQGGLFF. Here the CDR3 DNA reads TGTGCCAGCAGCGCCCAGGGAGGGCTGTTTTTT.

The gene calls are TRBV27 and TRBJ2-5; 7 bases align to TRBD2. The J call may be mistaken, given a closer DNA end match to TRBJ2-7. Germline V gene sequence: CDR1 MNHEY, CDR2 SMNVEV (reference sequence). The CDR3 runs 14 residues. CDR3 nucleotide sequence: TGTGCCAGCAGTTTATGGGGGGGGGCCTACGAGCAGTACTTC. Translating gives CASSLWGGAYEQYF.

The chain uses TRBV9 and TRBJ2-1, with D unclear. Germline V gene data show CDR1 as SGDLS and CDR2 as YYNGEE. The CDR3 is 17 residues long. Trimming stripped 5 bases from V and 0 bases from J, with 18 bases between. The CDR3 DNA follows: TGTGCCAGCAGTCCTACCAATCCCTTGAGCTCCTACAATGAGCAGTTCTTC. Protein product: CASSPTNPLSSYNEQFF.

This chain links TRBV7-9 with TRBJ1-1, with D hard to call. The V gene's germline CDR1 is SEHNR and CDR2 FQNEAQ (reference sequence). The V and J ends lost 4 bases and 0 bases respectively, with 18 bases between them. This CDR3 contains 17 residues. CDR3 nucleotides: TGTGCCAGCAGCTCCCGACAATCCATCCATGTGAACACTGAAGCTTTCTTT. Residues: CASSSRQSIHVNTEAFF.

A remark on this clone: No conserved phenylalanine or tryptophan ends this CDR3, so it is likely a read error. The gene calls are TRBV4-3 and TRBJ1-1, with unresolved D. The CDR3 length is 13 residues. Per the germline V gene, CDR1 is LGHNA and CDR2 is YSLEER. Trimming pared 0 bases from V and 6 bases from J, leaving 8 bases between. The CDR3 DNA follows: TGCGCCAGCAGCCAAGACGTAGCAGCTGAAGCTTTCCTT. Translated, it gives CASSQDVAAEAFL.

The chain carries TRBV7-2 and TRBJ1-1; TRBD1 aligns across 7 bases. CDR1 and CDR2 (germline): SGHTA, FQGNSA. There are 15 residues in the CDR3. Trimming removed 5 bases from V and 1 base from J; junction bases left unmatched: 7. The chain's CDR3 is CASSPSGTANTEAFF. The CDR3 region has the DNA TGTGCCAGCAGCCCATCCGGGACAGCGAACACTGAAGCTTTCTTT.

The chain uses TRBV21-1 and TRBJ1-2; the tabulated D call, TRBD1, remains unverified against the DNA. TRBV21-1 represents a pseudogene. CDR3 length: 14 residues. CDR3: CASSRGTGDDGYTF. CDR3 DNA sequence: TGTGCCAGCAGCAGAGGGACAGGGGACGATGGCTACACCTTC.

The chain links TRBV11-2 to TRBJ2-5; no definite D call. The J call may be wrong; the DNA end is better matched by TRBJ2-7. This CDR3 is 14 amino acids long. The V gene's germline CDR1 is SGHAT and CDR2 FQNNGV. The CDR3 DNA sequence: TGTGCCAGCAGCTTAGTGTATGGGGACTACGAGCAGTACTTC. It specifies CASSLVYGDYEQYF.

The chain links TRBV21-1 to TRBJ1-3; the D call of TRBD1 is as the table states it, not checked on the DNA. TRBV21-1 is a documented pseudogene. This CDR3 has 17 amino acids. The CDR3 DNA sequence: TGTGCCAGCAGCAAAGTTCCAGGAACGACCTCTGGAAACACCATATATTTT. Translating it yields CASSKVPGTTSGNTIYF.

The V call is TRBV29-1, the J call TRBJ2-1; D is possibly TRBD1 (6 bases). CDR3 length: 13 residues. CDR1 and CDR2 (germline): SQVTM, ANQGSEA. V lost 4 bases and J lost 9, with 16 bases in between. CDR3 sequence reads: CSVARGKPGEQFF. For the CDR3, the DNA is TGCAGCGTTGCCAGGGGTAAGCCGGGTGAGCAGTTCTTC.

This sequence joins TRBV11-2 and TRBJ1-2; unclear D gene. This CDR3 has 15 amino acids. Germline CDR1 SGHAT, CDR2 FQNNGV. Trimming left V 4 bases short and J 3 bases short, with 15 bases between. The CDR3, as DNA: TGTGCCAGCAGCTCTGTAGGGAGGAAGGACTATGGCTACACCTTC. This sequence encodes CASSSVGRKDYGYTF.

This chain joins TRBV7-9 and TRBJ2-7, with D tentatively TRBD2 (6 bases). CDR3 length: 15 residues. Germline assignment: CDR1 SEHNR and CDR2 FQNEAQ (reference sequence). The V gene lost 1 base and the J gene lost 0 bases, with 10 bases spanning the gap. CDR3 coding DNA: TGTGCCAGCAGCTTAGGCGGGACGGACTCCTACGAGCAGTACTTC. Translated: CASSLGGTDSYEQYF.

V and J are TRBV27 and TRBJ1-2; 7 bases align to TRBD1. This CDR3 region has 15 residues. From germline, CDR1 is MNHEY and CDR2 SMNVEV (reference sequence). J was trimmed by 8 bases and V by 0 bases; bases with no gene match: 9. Here the CDR3 DNA reads TGTGCCAGCAGTTTATCGCGGGACAGTCCCACGGGCTACACCTTC. Translated: CASSLSRDSPTGYTF.

This clone has just one count. V gene TRBV7-8 combines with J gene TRBJ2-1; 12 bases align to TRBD2. Germline V gives CDR1 SGHVS, CDR2 FQNEAQ. With V trimmed by 2 bases and J by 3 bases, 8 bases remained unmatched. The CDR3 covers 18 residues. Here the CDR3 DNA reads TGTGCCAGCAGCTTAAGCCTAGCGGGGGGGGGATACTACAATGAGCAGTTCTTC. Protein sequence: CASSLSLAGGGYYNEQFF. The whole variable domain, filled in from reference TRBV7-8 and TRBJ2-1, reads GAGVSQSPRYKVAKRGQDVALRCDPISGHVSLFWYQQALGQGPEFLTYFQNEAQLDKSGLPSDRFFAERPEGSVSTLKIQRTQQEDSAVYLCASSLSLAGGGYYNEQFFGPGTRLTVL.

The rearrangement links TRBV2 to TRBJ2-2; 10 positions match TRBD2. This CDR3 is built from 16 residues. The trim removed 6 bases at V and 7 bases at J, leaving 11 bases unmatched. Germline V gene data show CDR1 as SNHLY and CDR2 as FYNNEI. This CDR3 reads CASSTMGLAKGGELFF. The CDR3 nucleotides read TGTGCCAGCAGCACGATGGGACTAGCGAAGGGCGGGGAGCTGTTTTTT.